Listed below are T cell receptor beta chains from one sample, sequenced in a study of blood T cell repertoires in COVID-19. TCRdb's copy holds only in-frame clones and misses some; the assay was immunoSEQ multiplex PCR. The sample shows about 140,000 clones, roughly 89% of them seen only once. Sequencing input: peripheral blood. The receptors were gathered from a middle-aged woman with acute or convalescent COVID-19. The CDR3 runs from the conserved cysteine through the conserved F or W. The D gene is left open where the match is weak. A row's size may be missing; if present it is once, few, many or a size class.

>.|TRBJ2-7|TRBV11-1|.
TGTGCCAGCAGGGGCCCCCGTGGAGAGCAGTACTTC
CASRGPRGEQYF
>.|TRBJ1-1|TRBV19|.
TGTGCCAGTTCAGGGACAAGGTACGGGACTGAAGCTTTCTTT
CASSGTRYGTEAFF
>.|TRBJ1-1|TRBV19|.
TGTGCCAGTAGCCCACGGGGGGGCAACACTGAAGCTTTCTTT
CASSPRGGNTEAFF
>.|TRBJ1-2|TRBV28|.
TGTGCCAGCAGTTTTAACAGCTATAGCTACACCTTC
CASSFNSYSYTF
>.|TRBJ1-4|TRBV14|.
TGTGCCAGCAGCCAAATCGACAGGTCAACTAATGAAAAACTGTTTTTT
CASSQIDRSTNEKLFF
>.|TRBJ2-7|TRBV6-5|TRBD2
TGTGCCAGCAGTCAGCTAGCGGGTTCCTACGAGCAGTACTTC
CASSQLAGSYEQYF
>.|TRBJ2-7|TRBV15|.
TGTGCCACCAGCAGAAGGGGCCCTTCCTCCTACGAGCAGTACTTC
CATSRRGPSSYEQYF
>.|TRBJ2-3|TRBV7-2|.
TGTGCCAGCAGCTTAGGTCTAGGGGCTCAGGGTACGCAGTATTTT
CASSLGLGAQGTQYF
>few|TRBJ1-6|TRBV13|TRBD1
TGTGCCAGCAGCTGGACAGGGGTGAATTCACCCCTCCACTTT
CASSWTGVNSPLHF
>.|TRBJ2-7|TRBV30|.
TGTGCCGGAGGAATCTTTGATGACGAGCAGTACTTC
CAGGIFDDEQYF
>.|TRBJ1-4|TRBV28|.
TGTGCCAGCAGCCCCTCGGCAGGAACTGATGAAAAACTGTTTTTT
CASSPSAGTDEKLFF
>.|TRBJ2-5|TRBV5-1|TRBD2
TGCGCCAGCAGCCGTAGCGGGGCGGAGACCCAGTACTTC
CASSRSGAETQYF
>.|TRBJ2-7|TRBV27|TRBD2
TGTGCCAGCAGACTAGCGGGGTCCTACGAGCAGTACTTC
CASRLAGSYEQYF
>.|TRBJ2-3|TRBV27|.
TGTGCCAGCAGTTTATATAGCGTGAACACAGATACGCAGTATTTT
CASSLYSVNTDTQYF